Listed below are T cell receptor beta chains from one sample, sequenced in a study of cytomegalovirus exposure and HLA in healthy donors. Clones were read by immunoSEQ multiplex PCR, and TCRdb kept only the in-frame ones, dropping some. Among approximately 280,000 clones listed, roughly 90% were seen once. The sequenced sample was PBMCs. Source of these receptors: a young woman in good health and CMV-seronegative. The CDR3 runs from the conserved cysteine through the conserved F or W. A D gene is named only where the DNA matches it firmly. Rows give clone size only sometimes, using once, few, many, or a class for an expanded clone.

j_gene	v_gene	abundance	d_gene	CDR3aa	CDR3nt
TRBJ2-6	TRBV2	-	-	CASSEQGSGANVLTF	TGTGCCAGCAGCGAACAGGGTTCCGGGGCCAACGTCCTGACTTTC
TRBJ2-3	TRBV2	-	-	CASWEGDLTDTQYF	TGTGCCAGCTGGGAAGGAGATCTCACAGATACGCAGTATTTT
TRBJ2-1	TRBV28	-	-	CASTHNPTGRVDEQFF	TGTGCCAGCACCCATAACCCGACAGGAAGGGTCGATGAGCAGTTCTTC
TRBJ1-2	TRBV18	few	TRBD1	CASSPRFGQDYGYTF	TGTGCCAGCTCACCCCGATTTGGACAGGACTATGGCTACACCTTC
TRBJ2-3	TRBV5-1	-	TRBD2	CASSGGLAGGGVSTDTQYF	TGCGCCAGCAGCGGCGGACTAGCGGGAGGGGGGGTTTCGACAGATACGCAGTATTTT
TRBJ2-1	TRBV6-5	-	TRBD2	CAGRGDSYNEQFF	TGTGCTGGGCGGGGGGACTCCTACAATGAGCAGTTCTTC
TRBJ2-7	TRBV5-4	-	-	CASSFWGREQYF	TGTGCCAGCAGCTTCTGGGGGCGTGAGCAGTACTTC
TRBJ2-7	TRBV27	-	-	CASSFRYEQYF	TGTGCCAGCTCCTTCCGGTACGAGCAGTACTTC
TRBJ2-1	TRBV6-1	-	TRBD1	CASRATGGNEQFF	TGTGCCAGCAGGGCCACAGGGGGGAATGAGCAGTTCTTC
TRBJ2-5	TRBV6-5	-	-	CASSYSMEAETQYF	TGTGCCAGCAGTTACTCGATGGAGGCGGAGACCCAGTACTTC
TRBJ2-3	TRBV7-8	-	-	CASSLVLSSTDTQYF	TGTGCCAGCAGCTTAGTACTAAGTAGCACAGATACGCAGTATTTT
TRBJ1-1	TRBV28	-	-	CASTLGGAYTEAFF	TGTGCCAGCACCCTGGGAGGGGCGTACACTGAAGCTTTCTTT
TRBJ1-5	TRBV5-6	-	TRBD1	CASSVTSGGNQPQHF	TGTGCCAGCAGCGTGACCTCAGGGGGGAATCAGCCCCAGCATTTT
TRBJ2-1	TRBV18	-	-	CASSPPNARATLNEQFF	TGTGCCAGCTCACCACCCAACGCGAGGGCCACGTTAAATGAGCAGTTCTTC
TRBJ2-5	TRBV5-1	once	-	CASSSSGETQYF	TGCGCCAGCAGCTCCTCGGGGGAGACCCAGTACTTC